Each of the 20 T cell receptor beta chains below was sequenced from the same sample in a study of T cell responses to AZD1222 COVID-19 vaccine. Only in-frame clones appear in the TCRdb table, and some are missing; sequencing was by immunoSEQ multiplex PCR. Among 150,000 to 250,000 clones, under 95% were seen once, and the ten largest hold about 1%. The specimen was peripheral blood, collected 28 days after the second AZD1222 dose. These receptors all come from an adult who received the AZD1222 COVID-19 vaccine.

The chain recombines TRBV19 with TRBJ1-4; D is possibly TRBD1 (5 bases). The CDR3 has 15 amino acids. In germline, CDR1 is LNHDA, CDR2 SQIVND (reference sequence). Trimming removed 5 bases from V and 3 bases from J, with 13 bases in between. The CDR3 is CASSAWQGANEKLFF. In DNA, the CDR3 is TGTGCCAGTAGTGCTTGGCAGGGCGCTAATGAAAAACTGTTTTTT.

The table lists this clone with a count of one. The chain employs TRBV10-1 and TRBJ2-1; 7 nucleotides line up with TRBD2. Germline loops: CDR1 WNHNN, CDR2 SYGVQD (reference sequence). The CDR3 has 15 amino acids. The trim removed 5 bases at V and 4 bases at J, leaving 8 bases unmatched. The CDR3 DNA reads TGCGCCAGCAGTTGGACTAGGACCTTATACAATGAGCAGTTCTTC. Translating it yields CASSWTRTLYNEQFF.

V gene TRBV19 combines with J gene TRBJ1-6; D unresolved. CDR1 LNHDA and CDR2 SQIVND come from the germline V gene (reference sequence). The CDR3 runs to 15 residues. Between the trimmed V and J ends, which lost 0 bases and 10 bases, there was a span of 13 bases. The CDR3 nucleotides are TGTGCCAGTAGTATAGAGGAGACGGGGAGGTCACCCCTCCACTTT. Residues: CASSIEETGRSPLHF.

V gene TRBV7-3 combines with J gene TRBJ2-2; a weak D match, TRBD2 (6 bases). The CDR3 consists of 16 residues. The V end was cut by 5 bases, the J end by 1 base, with 14 bases between. Germline assignment: CDR1 SGHTA and CDR2 FQGTGA. In DNA, the CDR3 is TGTGCCAGCAGCCGAAATAAAGCGGGGAACACCGGGGAGCTGTTTTTT. It codes for CASSRNKAGNTGELFF.

J is TRBJ2-3 and V is TRBV19, with 8 bases aligning to TRBD2. CDR3 length equals 13 residues. CDR1 is LNHDA, CDR2 SQIVND, per germline (reference sequence). With 10 bases clipped from V and 6 bases from J, the junction kept 9 bases outside the gene matches. The CDR3 protein is CATRRGGPDTQYF. As DNA, the CDR3 is TGTGCCACCCGACGGGGGGGGCCGGATACGCAGTATTTT.

The chain links TRBV18 to TRBJ1-2, with 9 bases identical to TRBD1. Unmatched junction bases numbered 8, after V lost 1 base and J lost 2 bases. CDR1 KGHSH and CDR2 LQKENI come from the germline V gene. This CDR3 spans 17 amino acids. CDR3 DNA: TGTGCCAGCTCACCACGGGGACAGGGTTTAAGAAACTATGGCTACACCTTC. Amino acids: CASSPRGQGLRNYGYTF.

This clone was observed a single time. The J gene is TRBJ1-1, the V gene TRBV11-2; D remains ambiguous. The CDR3 consists of 13 residues. V lost 1 base and J lost 1, with 4 bases in between. The germline V gene has CDR1 SGHAT and CDR2 FQNNGV. The chain's CDR3 is CASSLGSNTEAFF. DNA of the CDR3: TGTGCCAGCAGCTTAGGATCGAACACTGAAGCTTTCTTT.

This clone was found a few times. The rearrangement joins TRBV11-2 to TRBJ1-6; D is unclear. This CDR3 has 14 amino acids. Germline CDR1 SGHAT, CDR2 FQNNGV. V lost 8 bases to trimming and J lost 7 bases, with 15 bases between them. The CDR3 DNA reads TGTGCCAGCGGGCGACGGGAAGAGAATTCACCCCTCCACTTT. It translates to CASGRREENSPLHF.

The V call is TRBV19, the J call TRBJ1-3; 7 nucleotides agree with TRBD1. Germline lookup yields CDR1 LNHDA and CDR2 SQIVND (reference sequence). The CDR3 length is 17 residues. V lost 7 bases and J lost 0; bases outside the gene matches: 12. CDR3 bases: TGTGCCAGTAAGCCGGACAGGTCCACCTACTCTGGAAACACCATATATTTT. It is translated as CASKPDRSTYSGNTIYF.

The V and J genes are TRBV4-1 and TRBJ2-1, with TRBD1 as a possible D gene (6 bases). The CDR3 runs 16 residues. V gave up 0 bases and J gave up 0 bases, with 9 bases separating them. Per the germline V gene, CDR1 is MGHRA and CDR2 is YSYEKL. The CDR3 sequence: CASSQDQGGSYNEQFF. The CDR3 DNA reads as TGCGCCAGCAGCCAAGATCAAGGGGGCTCCTACAATGAGCAGTTCTTC.

This clone was observed a few times. This chain links TRBV30 with TRBJ1-2; D is undetermined. This CDR3 has 11 amino acids. Germline V gene sequence: CDR1 GTSNPN, CDR2 SVGIG (reference sequence). Between the trimmed V and J ends, which lost 7 bases and 8 bases, there was a span of 14 bases. CDR3 DNA: TGTGCCTTACACCGAACGGGCGGCTACACCTTC. It specifies CALHRTGGYTF.

The rearrangement uses TRBV19 and TRBJ1-6, with D possibly being TRBD1 (6 bases). Trimming shortened V by 10 bases and J by 9 bases, and 16 bases separated the two germline ends. CDR1 and CDR2 (germline): LNHDA, SQIVND (reference sequence). This CDR3 is 13 amino acids long. CDR3 nucleotides: TGTGCCACTCAGCCACAGGGAGGTTCACCCCTCCACTTT. This encodes CATQPQGGSPLHF.

The chain combines TRBV24-1 with TRBJ2-1, with 9 positions matching TRBD2. The CDR3 consists of 17 residues. Germline CDR1 KGHDR, CDR2 SFDVKD. The J segment lost 4 bases and the V segment lost 3 bases, leaving 9 bases of the junction unmatched. The CDR3 reads CATSDLPPSGAYNEQFF. CDR3 bases: TGTGCCACCAGTGATCTCCCCCCTAGCGGGGCTTACAATGAGCAGTTCTTC.

The chain has TRBV25-1 and TRBJ2-5, with no clear D. Between the trimmed V and J ends, which lost 1 base and 5 bases, there was a span of 20 bases. Germline CDR1 is MGHDK and CDR2 is SYGVNS. The CDR3 has 17 amino acids. The CDR3 spells CASSEWPGTGVRETQYF. The DNA for the CDR3 is TGTGCCAGCAGTGAATGGCCAGGCACGGGTGTCCGGGAGACCCAGTACTTC.

The chain carries TRBV14 and TRBJ1-1; no firm D call. The CDR3 consists of 12 residues. Germline V gene data show CDR1 as SGHDN and CDR2 as FVKESK. The germline V and J ends were trimmed by 2 bases and 11 bases, with 12 bases remaining between them. CDR3 loop: CASSQTERSAFF. The DNA for the CDR3 is TGTGCCAGCAGCCAAACTGAGCGTTCCGCTTTCTTT.

The chain uses TRBV7-3 and TRBJ2-5; 8 nucleotides line up with TRBD2. The junction had 13 bases not matched to a gene; V was cut back by 5 bases and J by 5 bases. The CDR3 loop spans 16 amino acids. Per the germline V gene, CDR1 is SGHTA and CDR2 is FQGTGA. In DNA form, the CDR3 reads TGTGCCAGCAGCCCTGGGGCTAGCGGGTGGGGGGAGACCCAGTACTTC. Its protein product is CASSPGASGWGETQYF.

This clone has a handful of counts. The V gene is TRBV7-7, the J gene TRBJ2-5; 7 bases map to TRBD2. The CDR3 is 14 amino acids. J was trimmed by 2 bases and V by 5 bases; bases with no gene match: 5. Germline V gene lookup returns CDR1 SSHAT and CDR2 FNYEAQ (reference sequence). CDR3 loop: CASSPPGLQETQYF. Here the CDR3 DNA reads TGTGCCAGCAGCCCCCCGGGACTACAAGAGACCCAGTACTTC. Combining the CDR3 with reference TRBV7-7 and TRBJ2-5 gives the whole variable domain GAGVSQSPRYKVTKRGQDVTLRCDPISSHATLYWYQQALGQGPEFLTYFNYEAQPDKSGLPSDRFSAERPEGSISTLTIQRTEQRDSAMYRCASSPPGLQETQYFGPGTRLLVL.

The chain uses TRBV19 and TRBJ2-5, with 13 bases matching TRBD2. This CDR3 is 17 amino acids long. The V gene end was trimmed by 4 bases and the J gene end by 5 bases; junction bases not matched to a gene: 10. The germline V gene encodes CDR1 LNHDA and CDR2 SQIVND (reference sequence). The CDR3 region has the DNA TGTGCCAGTAGTAGACTGACTAGCGGGGGGATCTATGAGACCCAGTACTTC. Amino acid sequence: CASSRLTSGGIYETQYF. The variable domain in full, completed from reference TRBV19 and TRBJ2-5, reads DGGITQSPKYLFRKEGQNVTLSCEQNLNHDAMYWYRQDPGQGLRLIYYSQIVNDFQKGDIAEGYSVSREKKESFPLTVTSAQKNPTAFYLCASSRLTSGGIYETQYFGPGTRLLVL.

The rearrangement joins TRBV9 to TRBJ1-6, with D possibly TRBD1 on 5 matching bases. Deletions cut 2 bases from V and 7 bases from J, with 13 bases between. Per germline, CDR1 SGDLS and CDR2 YYNGEE. This CDR3 contains 15 residues. The CDR3 DNA sequence: TGTGCCAGCAGCGTCAGACAGACCCCCAATTCACCCCTCCACTTT. Its translation is CASSVRQTPNSPLHF.

This clone was found once. The rearrangement uses TRBV7-7 and TRBJ1-1, with D maybe TRBD1 (6 bases). Trimming removed 3 bases from V and 1 base from J, with 6 bases in between. There are 13 residues in the CDR3. The germline V gene encodes CDR1 SSHAT and CDR2 FNYEAQ (reference sequence). The CDR3 nucleotides read TGTGCCAGCAGCTTGGGACAGAACACTGAAGCTTTCTTT. Translation gives CASSLGQNTEAFF.